This T cell receptor beta chain was captured by sequencing in a study of blood T cell repertoires in COVID-19. About the research overall: Samples representing acute and convalescent COVID-19 were sourced from the United States, Italy and Spain.

From germline, CDR1 is SEHNR and CDR2 FQNEAQ (reference sequence). V shed 1 base and J shed 3 bases, with 13 bases lying between them. This CDR3 is built from 16 residues. The table came from immunoSEQ multiplex PCR; TCRdb's copy has only in-frame clones and leaves some out. The sample consists of tens of thousands of clones, approximately 86% of them appearing once. The TCR was taken from a human donor in a cohort sampled during active COVID-19. The donor label of this sample is uncertain. The sequenced sample consisted of peripheral blood. This chain connects TRBV7-9 to TRBJ1-5; TRBD1 might be the D (5 bases). DNA of the CDR3: TGTGCCAGCAGCTTAGGGTCTGCAGGGAACAATCAGCCCCAGCATTTT. This encodes CASSLGSAGNNQPQHF.